The 24 T cell receptor delta chains below all came from one sample that was sequenced in a study of gamma-delta chains in newborns, infants, children. TCRdb applied CATT to the reads for clone calling. The sample has about 5,700 delta-chain clones; 0.42% are singletons. The sample consisted of blood. Every receptor here comes from a child who was a newborn, infant or young child, either healthy, febrile or measles-vaccinated (not recorded which).

This clone turned up a few times. This DNA translates differently at residue 8 from the TCRdb protein, which is that of a much larger clone; a read error is likely, and the protein shown is the DNA's own translation. The V gene is TRDV2, the J gene TRDJ3; D is undetermined. The CDR3 loop spans 18 amino acids. The germline CDR1 and CDR2 sequences are GEAIGNYY and EKD. With 6 bases removed from V and 0 bases from J, the gap between germline ends came to 17 bases. CDR3 amino acids: CACTRLVSSSWDTRQMFF. In DNA, the CDR3 is TGTGCCTGTACCCGGCTGGTGTCCAGCTCCTGGGACACCCGACAGATGTTTTTC.

A word on this clone: One base separates it from a far larger clone, so it is likely a read error. V is TRDV2 and J is TRDJ3; 12 bases are a match to TRDD3. Germline V gene lookup returns CDR1 GEAIGNYY and CDR2 EKD. The CDR3 consists of 21 residues. CDR3 amino acids: CACDTVAGGYASSWDTRRMFF. The DNA for the CDR3 is TGTGCCTGTGACACCGTTGCTGGGGGATACGCAAGCTCCTGGGACACCCGACGGATGTTTTTC.

This clone has only a few counts. The TCRdb protein, from a much larger clone, departs from this DNA's translation at residue 10, likely by read error; the protein shown derives from the DNA. The V call is TRDV2, the J call TRDJ2; 9 bases are a match to TRDD3. The CDR3 extends over 17 amino acids. V dropped 1 base and J dropped 0; count of bases not matched to a gene: 5. Germline V gene lookup returns CDR1 GEAIGNYY and CDR2 EKD. The CDR3 region has the DNA TGTGCCTGTGACACACTGGGGGACACATCTTTGACAGCACAACTCTTCTTT. It translates to CACDTLGDTSLTAQLFF.

Note on this clone: Since a far larger clone is one base different, this is likely a read error. Other DNA sequences of this sample code for an identical CDR3. The chain joins TRDV2 to TRDJ3, with 10 positions matching TRDD3. Germline V gene data show CDR1 as GEAIGNYY and CDR2 as EKD. The CDR3 totals 17 residues. In nucleotides, the CDR3 is TGTGCCTGTGACTACTGGGGGATGACCTGGGACACCCGGCAGATGTTTTTC. Protein product: CACDYWGMTWDTRQMFF.

This clone showed up just a few times. TCRdb pairs this DNA with a much larger clone's protein that differs at residue 13, likely a read error; the protein shown was translated from the DNA. This chain uses TRDV2 with TRDJ1, with no clear D. Per germline, CDR1 GEAIGNYY and CDR2 EKD. The CDR3 is made up of 15 amino acids. CDR3 in amino acids: CACDVLSIPGDKPIF. CDR3 coding DNA: TGTGCCTGTGACGTCCTTAGTATACCGGGCGATAAACCCATCTTT.

This clone appeared a few times. TCRdb lists the protein of a much larger clone for this DNA, which differs at residue 6, so this is likely a read error; the protein given here is translated from the DNA itself. The J gene is TRDJ2, the V gene TRDV2, with 8 positions matching TRDD3. Per the germline V gene, CDR1 is GEAIGNYY and CDR2 is EKD. The CDR3 extends over 16 amino acids. V lost 4 bases to trimming and J lost 0 bases; unmatched junction nucleotides: 6. This CDR3 reads CACDRSGDTLTAQLFF. As DNA, the CDR3 is TGTGCCTGTGATCGCTCGGGGGATACTTTGACAGCACAACTCTTCTTT.

A word on this clone: Translating this DNA gives a protein that differs at residue 4 from the TCRdb one, which belongs to a much larger clone; a read error is likely, and the protein shown is this translation. V is TRDV2 and J is TRDJ3, with a possible D match to TRDD3 (5 bases). CDR3 length equals 17 residues. CDR1 is GEAIGNYY, CDR2 EKD, per germline. DNA of the CDR3: TGTGCCTGTGGCACCTGGGCCAGCTCCTGGGACACCCGACAGATGTTTTTC. This encodes CACGTWASSWDTRQMFF.

By sample fraction, this clone is medium-sized. Other DNA sequences of this sample code for an identical CDR3. The chain is built from TRDV2 and TRDJ1, with TRDD3 as a possible D gene (5 bases). In germline, CDR1 is GEAIGNYY, CDR2 EKD. The ends were cut back, 2 bases at V and 5 bases at J, with 5 bases in the middle. This CDR3 is built from 11 residues. This CDR3 is CACDMGDKLIF. DNA of the CDR3: TGTGCCTGTGACATGGGGGATAAACTCATCTTT.

Worth noting for this clone: TCRdb has a much larger clone's protein, which differs at residue 4 from the translation of this DNA, likely because of a read error; what is shown is the protein translated from the DNA. J is TRDJ2 and V is TRDV2; the match to TRDD3 covers 9 bases. Germline CDR1 is GEAIGNYY and CDR2 is EKD. There are 15 residues in the CDR3. Losses at the gene ends were 5 bases for V and 4 bases for J; bases not matched to a gene: 7. CDR3 in amino acids: CACGELGDSTAQLFF. In DNA form, the CDR3 reads TGTGCCTGTGGAGAACTGGGGGACTCGACAGCACAACTCTTCTTT.

This clone was seen a handful of times. The protein in TCRdb stems from a much larger clone and differs at residue 4 from this DNA's translation, likely a read error; here the protein is translated from the DNA. The chain combines TRDV2 with TRDJ1; the match to TRDD3 covers 8 bases. Germline CDR1 GEAIGNYY, CDR2 EKD. The length of the CDR3 is 17 residues. As DNA, the CDR3 is TGTGCCTGTGGCACCGGAACTGGGGGCTTGTACACCGATAAACTCATCTTT. It specifies CACGTGTGGLYTDKLIF.

Concerning this clone: This likely stems from a read error, as it lies one base from a far larger clone. Other DNA sequences in this specimen translate into the identical CDR3. This rearrangement joins TRDV2 to TRDJ2, with TRDD3 matching over 12 bases. The CDR3 runs 17 residues. Germline-derived CDR1 and CDR2 are GEAIGNYY and EKD. V lost 3 bases to trimming and J lost 2 bases; unmatched junction nucleotides: 6. CDR3 sequence: CACDPLGDTRLTAQLFF. For the CDR3, the DNA is TGTGCCTGTGACCCCCTGGGGGATACGCGGTTGACAGCACAACTCTTCTTT.

This clone is categorized as medium-sized. Other DNA sequences of this sample code for an identical CDR3. The rearrangement uses TRDV2 and TRDJ2; 11 positions match TRDD3. V was clipped by 1 base and J by 3 bases; unmatched bases: 0. There are 15 residues in the CDR3. CDR1 and CDR2 from the germline V gene are GEAIGNYY and EKD. The CDR3 loop is CACDTLGDMTAQLFF. CDR3 coding DNA: TGTGCCTGTGACACACTGGGGGATATGACAGCACAACTCTTCTTT.

Within the sample, this clone is medium-sized (0.01 to 0.1%). The rearrangement links TRDV2 to TRDJ3; 7 bases are shared with TRDD3. Trimming removed 3 bases from V and 0 bases from J; junction bases left unmatched: 7. The CDR3 contains 18 residues. The germline CDR1 and CDR2 sequences are GEAIGNYY and EKD. Written as DNA, the CDR3 is TGTGCCTGTGACCGTCTAGGGATACACTCCTGGGACACCCGACAGATGTTTTTC. This sequence encodes CACDRLGIHSWDTRQMFF.

In regard to this clone: TCRdb's protein for this DNA is that of a much larger clone and differs from the translation at residue 8, likely a read error; the protein shown is the DNA translation. The V and J genes are TRDV2 and TRDJ3; TRDD3 is a possible D gene (6 bases). This CDR3 has 17 amino acids. CDR1 is GEAIGNYY, CDR2 EKD, per germline. The V end was cut by 0 bases, the J end by 2 bases, with 10 bases between. The DNA of the CDR3 is TGTGCCTGTGACACCTGGGGATTCCCCTGGGACACCCGACAGATGTTTTTC. Encoded protein: CACDTWGFPWDTRQMFF.

Notes on this clone: The TCRdb protein comes from a much larger clone and disagrees with this DNA's translation at residue 7, likely due to a read error; the protein given here is derived from the DNA. As DNA, the CDR3 is TGTGCCTGTGACACGTACCGGGGGATGAGCTCCTGGGACACCCGACAGATGTTTTTC. Protein product: CACDTYRGMSSWDTRQMFF. The chain recombines TRDV2 with TRDJ3; the match to TRDD3 covers 7 bases. The CDR3 is made up of 19 amino acids. Germline CDR1 GEAIGNYY, CDR2 EKD. Trimming at V came to 1 base and at J to 0 bases, leaving 8 bases not matched to a gene.

As to this clone: A much more abundant neighbour one base away suggests this may be a read error. This sample also contains other DNA sequences that code for the same CDR3. V is TRDV2 and J is TRDJ3, with 12 nucleotides matching TRDD3. The CDR3 has 21 residues. From germline, CDR1 is GEAIGNYY and CDR2 EKD. The CDR3 here is CACDTVLGDTISSWDTRQMFF. The CDR3 coding sequence is TGTGCCTGTGACACCGTACTGGGGGATACCATCAGCTCCTGGGACACACGACAGATGTTTTTC.

Of note for this clone: This sequence is one base from a far larger clone and is likely a read error. In the same sample, other DNA sequences code for this CDR3. CDR3 DNA: TGTGCCTGTGACACCGGTACTGGGGGATACACCTGGGACACCCGACAAATGTTTTTC. It translates to CACDTGTGGYTWDTRQMFF. The chain employs TRDV2 and TRDJ3, with 12 bases lining up with TRDD3. The CDR3 contains 19 residues. CDR1 is GEAIGNYY, CDR2 EKD, per germline.

By sample share, this clone is medium-sized. Other DNA sequences in the sample encode the same CDR3. The rearrangement joins TRDV2 to TRDJ3, with D tentatively TRDD3 (5 bases). Deletions cut 0 bases from V and 0 bases from J, with 11 bases between. Germline V gene data show CDR1 as GEAIGNYY and CDR2 as EKD. The CDR3 covers 18 residues. The CDR3 sequence: CACDTWGSSSWDTRQMFF. Written as DNA, the CDR3 is TGTGCCTGTGACACCTGGGGCTCAAGCTCCTGGGACACCCGACAGATGTTTTTC.

Details on this clone: Only one base separates this from a far larger clonotype, so it likely reflects a read error. The V gene is TRDV2, the J gene TRDJ3; 10 bases map to TRDD3. CDR1 and CDR2 (germline): GEAIGNYY, EKD. The J segment lost 1 base and the V segment lost 0 bases, leaving 11 bases of the junction unmatched. CDR3 length: 21 residues. The CDR3 loop reads CACDTGRKMGDTSWDTRQMFF. Here the CDR3 DNA reads TGTGCCTGTGACACCGGTCGGAAGATGGGGGATACATCCTGGGACACCCGACAGATGTTTTTC.

The table lists this clone with a few counts. Translating this DNA gives a protein that differs at residue 3 from the TCRdb one, which belongs to a much larger clone; a read error is likely, and the protein shown is this translation. The rearrangement uses TRDV2 and TRDJ3; 11 positions agree with TRDD3. The CDR3 is 17 residues long. Germline V gene sequence: CDR1 GEAIGNYY, CDR2 EKD. CDR3 protein: CARDTLGDTGDTRQMFF. As DNA, the CDR3 is TGTGCCCGTGACACCCTGGGGGATACCGGGGACACCCGACAGATGTTTTTC.

Comments on this clone: TCRdb shows a much larger clone's protein in place of this DNA's translation, and the two differ at residue 4, likely through a read error; the protein shown is translated from the DNA. V gene TRDV2 combines with J gene TRDJ3, with 8 positions matching TRDD3. V lost 5 bases to trimming and J lost 2 bases; unmatched junction nucleotides: 7. This CDR3 is 17 amino acids long. Germline CDR1 GEAIGNYY, CDR2 EKD. CDR3 coding DNA: TGTGCCTGTGGCGTACTGGGGATACCCTGGGACACCCGACAGATGTTTTTC. This codes for CACGVLGIPWDTRQMFF.

A note on this clone: This sequence is one base from a far larger clone and is likely a read error. Other DNA variants within this sample encode the same CDR3. The V call is TRDV2, the J call TRDJ3; TRDD3 aligns across 11 bases. Germline loops: CDR1 GEAIGNYY, CDR2 EKD. CDR3 size: 20 residues. CDR3 bases: TGTGCCTGTGACACCGTACTGGGGGATAATAGCTCCTGGGACACCCGTCAGATGTTTTTC. It codes for CACDTVLGDNSSWDTRQMFF.

This clone has more than one count but fewer than ten. The translation of this DNA and the TCRdb protein of a much larger clone differ at residue 5, probably owing to a read error; the protein shown here is translated from the DNA. This chain uses TRDV2 with TRDJ1, with TRDD3 identical over 9 bases. J was trimmed by 0 bases and V by 3 bases; bases with no gene match: 7. The CDR3 contains 16 residues. Germline CDR1 GEAIGNYY, CDR2 EKD. In nucleotides, the CDR3 is TGTGCCTGTGACCCAATACTGGGGGAGTACACCGATAAACTCATCTTT. It specifies CACDPILGEYTDKLIF.

This clone was counted only a few times. A far larger clone is one nucleotide away, so this likely arose from a read error. Other DNA sequences within the sample encode an identical CDR3. The V call is TRDV2, the J call TRDJ3; D remains unclear. The V end lost 0 bases, the J end lost 0 bases, and 14 bases lay between the germline ends. Germline-derived CDR1 and CDR2 are GEAIGNYY and EKD. This CDR3 spans 19 amino acids. Here the CDR3 reads CACDTADVQSSWDTRQMFF. CDR3 sequence (DNA): TGTGCCTGTGACACCGCAGATGTTCAGAGCTCCTGGGACACCCGACAGATGTTTTTC.